The 28 T cell receptor beta chains below come from one sample, sequenced in a study of control samples from healthy donors and cancer patients. Clones were read by immunoSEQ multiplex PCR, and TCRdb kept only the in-frame ones, dropping some. In the table there are about 72,000 clones, roughly 92% of which are singletons. The sample comprised blood. These receptors originate from a woman aged 55-69 years in good health.

This sequence joins TRBV13 and TRBJ2-5; D remains unclear. The CDR3 contains 13 residues. CDR1 and CDR2 (germline): PRHDT, FYEKMQ (reference sequence). The V end was cut by 1 base, the J end by 6 bases, with 9 bases between. CDR3 sequence reads: CASSLVATQTQYF. CDR3 DNA sequence: TGTGCCAGCAGCTTAGTGGCGACTCAGACCCAGTACTTC.

CDR3 sequence reads: CASSRSGATGELFF. The CDR3 DNA sequence: TGTGCCAGCAGCCGCTCGGGGGCCACCGGGGAGCTGTTTTTT. This chain connects TRBV28 to TRBJ2-2, with D perhaps being TRBD1 or TRBD2 (6 bases each). This CDR3 is 14 amino acids long. The germline V and J ends were trimmed by 6 bases and 4 bases, with 12 bases remaining between them. In germline, CDR1 is MDHEN, CDR2 SYDVKM.

This chain connects TRBV30 to TRBJ1-2; no definite D call. The CDR3 is made up of 13 amino acids. Trimming removed 1 base from V and 5 bases from J, with 11 bases in between. Germline loops: CDR1 GTSNPN, CDR2 SVGIG (reference sequence). CDR3 sequence: CAWSAGPAYGYTF. The CDR3 nucleotides read TGTGCCTGGAGTGCAGGCCCGGCGTATGGCTACACCTTC.

The chain links TRBV7-9 to TRBJ2-1; weak D call: TRBD2 (6 bases). The V gene's germline CDR1 is SEHNR and CDR2 FQNEAQ (reference sequence). Trimming took 1 base from V and 2 from J, leaving 9 bases between them. The CDR3 is 15 amino acids. The CDR3: CASSLVRDPYNEQFF. The CDR3 nucleotides read TGTGCCAGCAGCTTAGTGCGGGACCCCTACAATGAGCAGTTCTTC.

The chain has TRBV3-1 (or the pseudogene TRBV3-2) and TRBJ1-5; D is ambiguous. The CDR3 is made up of 15 amino acids. The V gene lost 1 base and the J gene lost 0 bases, with 7 bases spanning the gap. CDR1 is LGHDT, CDR2 YNNKEL, per germline (reference sequence). CDR3 in amino acids: CASSQGRGSNQPQHF. The CDR3 coding sequence is TGTGCCAGCAGCCAAGGGCGCGGTAGCAATCAGCCCCAGCATTTT.

V is TRBV29-1 and J is TRBJ2-1, with 9 bases that match TRBD2. V dropped 7 bases and J dropped 10; count of bases not matched to a gene: 8. The CDR3 has 12 residues. The germline V gene has CDR1 SQVTM and CDR2 ANQGSEA. In nucleotides, the CDR3 is TGCAGCGCCCAGCGGGGGGCAGGAGAGCAGTTCTTC. Its protein product is CSAQRGAGEQFF.

This rearrangement joins TRBV28 to TRBJ1-5; D ambiguous. The germline CDR1 and CDR2 sequences are MDHEN and SYDVKM. The CDR3 sequence is 14 residues long. Trimming stripped 5 bases from V and 3 bases from J, with 11 bases between. In DNA, the CDR3 is TGTGCCAGCAGTCTAGGACTCCTCAATCAGCCCCAGCATTTT. It codes for CASSLGLLNQPQHF.

The J gene is TRBJ2-1, the V gene TRBV9, with D uncertain. V was cut by 2 bases and J by 9 bases, with 9 bases left in between. CDR3 length: 12 residues. Germline V gene data show CDR1 as SGDLS and CDR2 as YYNGEE. The CDR3 nucleotides are TGTGCCAGCAGCGTCGTCCCGGGTGAGCAGTTCTTC. Its translation: CASSVVPGEQFF.

The chain employs TRBV5-4 and TRBJ1-1; tentative D call: TRBD1 (6 bases). The germline CDR1 and CDR2 sequences are SGHNT and YYREEE (reference sequence). V was clipped by 4 bases and J by 4 bases, with 17 bases between them. CDR3 length equals 15 residues. CDR3 sequence: CASSQEGRGITEAFF. CDR3 DNA sequence: TGTGCCAGCAGCCAGGAGGGCAGGGGAATCACTGAAGCTTTCTTT. The variable domain in full, with the rest retrieved from reference TRBV5-4 and TRBJ1-1, is ETGVTQSPTHLIKTRGQQVTLRCSSQSGHNTVSWYQQALGQGPQFIFQYYREEENGRGNFPPRFSGLQFPNYSSELNVNALELDDSALYLCASSQEGRGITEAFFGQGTRLTVV.

The chain uses TRBV5-1 and TRBJ2-4; 8 nucleotides match TRBD1. The CDR3 has 14 amino acids. The V gene's germline CDR1 is SGHRS and CDR2 YFSETQ. V gave up 3 bases and J gave up 7 bases; unmatched junction bases: 6. CDR3 protein: CASSSRQGRNIQYF. Here the CDR3 DNA reads TGCGCCAGCAGCTCCCGACAGGGGAGGAACATTCAGTACTTC.

This chain uses TRBV5-1 with TRBJ2-1; 13 nucleotides match TRBD2. The CDR3 covers 16 residues. Germline CDR1 SGHRS, CDR2 YFSETQ. J was trimmed by 7 bases and V by 3 bases; bases with no gene match: 7. CDR3 region: CASSSGTSGTRNEQFF. Here the CDR3 DNA reads TGCGCCAGCAGCTCGGGGACTAGCGGGACAAGAAATGAGCAGTTCTTC.

This rearrangement joins TRBV11-2 to TRBJ1-1; 8 positions agree with TRBD1. CDR3 length: 13 amino acids. The ends lost 1 base at V and 8 bases at J; junction bases unmatched: 3. Germline CDR1 and CDR2: SGHAT and FQNNGV. The CDR3 bases are TGTGCCAGCAGCTTAGTGGGGACAGGAGAAGCTTTCTTT. Protein product: CASSLVGTGEAFF.

This clone was picked up one time. V and J are TRBV7-9 and TRBJ1-1; no definite D call. This CDR3 comprises 14 residues. Trimming shortened V by 3 bases and J by 4 bases, and 12 bases separated the two germline ends. The germline CDR1 and CDR2 sequences are SEHNR and FQNEAQ (reference sequence). The CDR3 DNA sequence: TGTGCCAGCAGCTTTGGGATGACGGGCACTGAAGCTTTCTTT. Its protein is CASSFGMTGTEAFF.

The chain employs TRBV19 and TRBJ1-1; 9 bases fit TRBD1. The V gene end was trimmed by 5 bases and the J gene end by 1 base; junction bases not matched to a gene: 5. Germline-derived CDR1 and CDR2 are LNHDA and SQIVND (reference sequence). The CDR3 length is 15 residues. Here the CDR3 DNA reads TGTGCCAGTAGTGCCGGGACAGGGACGAACACTGAAGCTTTCTTT. Its protein is CASSAGTGTNTEAFF.

This rearrangement joins TRBV9 to TRBJ2-3, with a weak D call TRBD2 (5 bases). In germline, CDR1 is SGDLS, CDR2 YYNGEE. Trimming pared 0 bases from V and 2 bases from J, leaving 10 bases between. This CDR3 is 15 amino acids long. The DNA for the CDR3 is TGTGCCAGCAGCGTAGGTAACGGGAACACAGATACGCAGTATTTT. Residues: CASSVGNGNTDTQYF. Complete variable domain (other parts from reference TRBV9 and TRBJ2-3): DSGVTQTPKHLITATGQRVTLRCSPRSGDLSVYWYQQSLDQGLQFLIQYYNGEERAKGNILERFSAQQFPDLHSELNLSSLELGDSALYFCASSVGNGNTDTQYFGPGTRLTVL.

This chain joins TRBV10-1 and TRBJ1-3; no firm D call. The CDR3 contains 13 residues. Trimming cost V 6 bases and J 0 bases, with 6 bases left between them. Germline V CDR1 and CDR2: WNHNN, SYGVQD (reference sequence). CDR3 in amino acids: CASSPNSGNTIYF. The CDR3 coding sequence is TGCGCCAGCAGCCCAAACTCTGGAAACACCATATATTTT.

The chain recombines TRBV6-5 with TRBJ2-1; TRBD2 might be the D (5 bases). Looked up from germline, CDR1 is MNHEY and CDR2 is SVGAGI. There are 15 residues in the CDR3. The V gene lost 6 bases and the J gene lost 7 bases, with 19 bases spanning the gap. The CDR3 region has the DNA TGTGCCAGCAGGGGAGAGACGGGTGTCAGAAATGAGCAGTTCTTC. This encodes CASRGETGVRNEQFF.

The chain uses TRBV15 and TRBJ2-1; D is undetermined. CDR1 and CDR2 (germline): LNHNV, YYDKDF (reference sequence). The V and J ends lost 5 bases and 8 bases respectively, with 7 bases between them. This CDR3 contains 11 residues. The CDR3 spells CATSVTYEQFF. The CDR3 DNA sequence: TGTGCCACCAGCGTGACGTATGAGCAGTTCTTC.

V and J are TRBV4-2 and TRBJ1-1, with 7 bases matching TRBD1. The CDR3 consists of 17 residues. Germline V gene data show CDR1 as LGHNA and CDR2 as YNFKEQ. The V gene end was trimmed by 1 base and the J gene end by 1 base; junction bases not matched to a gene: 9. CDR3 region: CASSQVLSAGGNTEAFF. The CDR3 DNA sequence: TGTGCCAGCAGCCAAGTTCTCTCTGCAGGGGGGAACACTGAAGCTTTCTTT.

The chain couples TRBV29-1 to TRBJ2-1; 9 bases fit TRBD2. The germline V gene encodes CDR1 SQVTM and CDR2 ANQGSEA. The CDR3 has 15 amino acids. The ends lost 4 bases at V and 10 bases at J; junction bases unmatched: 14. The CDR3 bases are TGCAGCGTTGGTAGCGGGAGCACGGCAAGAAAGGAGCAGTTCTTC. Amino acids: CSVGSGSTARKEQFF.

The rearrangement joins TRBV6-1 to TRBJ1-2, with D perhaps matching TRBD1 (5 bases). V was shortened by 0 bases and J by 5 bases, with 10 bases between the two germline ends. The CDR3 extends over 14 amino acids. Germline values: CDR1 MNHNS, CDR2 SASEGT. CDR3 nucleotides: TGTGCCAGCAGTGAAGCTGGGACTTATTATGGCTACACCTTC. Translated, it gives CASSEAGTYYGYTF.

The V call is TRBV5-4, the J call TRBJ2-3; 10 positions agree with TRBD1. Germline values: CDR1 SGHNT, CDR2 YYREEE (reference sequence). J lost 5 bases, V lost 3 bases, and 6 bases had no gene match. This CDR3 has 15 residues. The CDR3 loop is CASSWGQGKGDTQYF. DNA for the CDR3: TGTGCCAGCAGCTGGGGACAGGGGAAGGGAGATACGCAGTATTTT.

This clone was observed a handful of times. The chain recombines TRBV27 with TRBJ2-6, with D tentatively TRBD1 or TRBD2 (5 bases each). In germline, CDR1 is MNHEY, CDR2 SMNVEV (reference sequence). V lost 7 bases and J 2 bases, leaving 12 bases between the germline ends. The CDR3 runs 15 residues. The CDR3 sequence is CASTGALTGANVLTF. DNA for the CDR3: TGTGCCAGCACCGGGGCGCTTACTGGGGCCAACGTCCTGACTTTC.

The chain recombines TRBV6-5 with TRBJ2-5, with a weak D call TRBD2 (5 bases). The V gene's germline CDR1 is MNHEY and CDR2 SVGAGI. The V and J ends lost 5 bases and 5 bases respectively, with 18 bases between them. CDR3 length equals 15 residues. CDR3 loop: CASSPPAGGWETQYF. CDR3 sequence (DNA): TGTGCCAGCAGTCCCCCGGCAGGCGGGTGGGAGACCCAGTACTTC.

V is TRBV6-2 or TRBV6-3 and J is TRBJ1-2, with a possible D match to TRBD1 (5 bases). The germline gives CDR1 MNHEY, CDR2 SVGEGT. The V and J ends lost 6 bases and 4 bases respectively, with 21 bases between them. The CDR3 contains 16 residues. DNA of the CDR3: TGTGCCAGCAGGTACCGTTGGGCAGGGATGGCCTATGGCTACACCTTC. This sequence encodes CASRYRWAGMAYGYTF.

This chain joins TRBV28 and TRBJ1-4, with D uncertain. V was clipped by 7 bases and J by 6 bases, with 12 bases between them. CDR1 MDHEN and CDR2 SYDVKM come from the germline V gene. The CDR3 spans 13 residues. For the CDR3, the DNA is TGTGCCAGCATTCACAGTGGAGATGAAAAACTGTTTTTT. Encoded protein: CASIHSGDEKLFF.

This chain connects TRBV12-5 to TRBJ1-5; the D gene is possibly TRBD1 (5 bases). Trimming left V 8 bases short and J 3 bases short, with 14 bases between. Germline V CDR1 and CDR2: LGHNT, FRNRAP. The CDR3 extends over 14 amino acids. CDR3 amino acids: CASSYDSPNQPQHF. The CDR3 DNA follows: TGTGCTAGTTCCTACGACAGTCCCAATCAGCCCCAGCATTTT.

This clone was recorded once. The rearrangement joins TRBV23-1 to TRBJ1-2; 10 nucleotides align to TRBD1. TRBV23-1 is flagged as an ORF with uncertain function. The CDR3 loop spans 14 amino acids. J gave up 8 bases and V 8 bases, and 11 bases lay outside the gene matches. The CDR3 loop reads CASGPGTGERGYTF. In DNA form, the CDR3 reads TGCGCCAGCGGGCCCGGGACAGGGGAGAGGGGCTACACCTTC.